This T cell receptor (beta chain) was identified during a study of blood T cell repertoires in COVID-19. Study-wide background: The United States, Italy and Spain provided the acute and convalescent COVID-19 samples. PBMCs, B-cell-depleted T cells, or T cells were the source of the cDNA or gDNA that made up the material.

Authors' data handling: Amplification from reference gene primers served as the basis for estimated nucleated cell counts. Method: immunoSEQ multiplex PCR; TCRdb's copy keeps in-frame clones and lacks some. V and J calls and clone size are those listed in that table; D and trimming were worked out from the DNA. This sample carries fewer than 450,000 clones, about 90% of them seen once, and the ten largest clones take roughly 6%. Patients in Seattle were enrolled during active infection, then followed longitudinally. The CDR3 has 13 amino acids. CDR1 and CDR2 (germline): SNHLY, FYNNEI. V lost 6 bases to trimming and J lost 2 bases; unmatched junction nucleotides: 3.

The clonotype was recovered from a woman between 45 and 65 years old with COVID-19, enrolled during active disease. This sequence joins TRBV2 and TRBJ2-7; 8 positions match TRBD2. Material: peripheral blood. The DNA for the CDR3 is TGTGCCAGCAGGCGGGGGGATGCCTACGAGCAGTACTTC. Protein sequence: CASRRGDAYEQYF. Using reference TRBV2 and TRBJ2-7 for the parts outside the CDR3, the full variable domain is EPEVTQTPSHQVTQMGQEVILRCVPISNHLYFYWYRQILGQKVEFLVSFYNNEISEKSEIFDDQFSVERPDGSNFTLKIRSTKLEDSAMYFCASRRGDAYEQYFGPGTRLTVT.